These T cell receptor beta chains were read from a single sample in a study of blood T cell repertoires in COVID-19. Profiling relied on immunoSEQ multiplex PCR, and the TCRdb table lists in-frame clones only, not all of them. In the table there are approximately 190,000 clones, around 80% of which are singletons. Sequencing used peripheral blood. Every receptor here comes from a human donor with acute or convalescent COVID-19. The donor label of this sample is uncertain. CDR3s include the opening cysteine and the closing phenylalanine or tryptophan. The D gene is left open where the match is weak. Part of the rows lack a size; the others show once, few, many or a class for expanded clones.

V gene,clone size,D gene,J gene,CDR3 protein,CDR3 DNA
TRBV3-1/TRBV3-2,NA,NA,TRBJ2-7,CASSQDSGHLYEQYF,TGTGCCAGCAGCCAAGATTCGGGACACCTCTACGAGCAGTACTTC
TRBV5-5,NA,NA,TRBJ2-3,CASSLMRLETDTQYF,TGTGCCAGCAGCTTGATGAGACTAGAGACAGATACGCAGTATTTT
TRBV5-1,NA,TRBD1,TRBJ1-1,CASSTTGGTAFF,TGCGCCAGCAGTACGACAGGGGGTACAGCTTTCTTT
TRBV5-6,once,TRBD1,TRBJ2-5,CASSQVGGPETQYF,TGTGCCAGCAGCCAAGTAGGGGGCCCAGAGACCCAGTACTTC
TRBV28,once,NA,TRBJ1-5,CASSAAHQPQHF,TGTGCCAGCAGCGCGGCCCACCAGCCCCAGCATTTT
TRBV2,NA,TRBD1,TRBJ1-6,CASRGTDNSPLHF,TGTGCCAGCAGAGGGACAGATAATTCACCCCTCCACTTT
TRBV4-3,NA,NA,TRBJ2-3,CASSPRRSAISQYF,TGCGCCAGCAGCCCTCGCCGGTCAGCGATCTCGCAGTATTTT
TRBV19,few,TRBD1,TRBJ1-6,CASGDRANSPLHF,TGTGCCAGTGGAGACAGGGCGAATTCACCCCTCCACTTT
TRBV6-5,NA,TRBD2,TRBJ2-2,CASSLTSANTGELFF,TGTGCCAGCAGCCTCACTAGCGCGAACACCGGGGAGCTGTTTTTT
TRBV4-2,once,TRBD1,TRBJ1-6,CASSQGEQGIGRSLHF,TGTGCCAGCAGCCAAGGTGAACAGGGGATCGGTAGATCCCTCCACTTT
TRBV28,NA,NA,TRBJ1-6,CATQGLPSYNSPLHF,TGTGCCACCCAGGGACTACCCTCCTATAATTCACCCCTCCACTTT
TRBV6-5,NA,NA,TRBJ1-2,CASRTGLGIYGYTF,TGTGCCAGCAGAACAGGGCTGGGGATCTATGGCTACACCTTC
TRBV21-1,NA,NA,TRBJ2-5,CASSKASTGGRETQYF,TGTGCCAGCAGCAAAGCCTCCACAGGGGGCAGAGAGACCCAGTACTTC
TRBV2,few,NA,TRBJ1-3,CASSGQPGNTIYF,TGTGCCAGCAGTGGACAACCTGGAAACACCATATATTTT
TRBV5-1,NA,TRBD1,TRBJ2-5,CASSFPRTGGQETQYF,TGCGCCAGCAGCTTTCCTCGGACAGGGGGCCAGGAGACCCAGTACTTC
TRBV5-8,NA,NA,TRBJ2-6,CASRRGKWANVLTF,TGTGCCAGCAGGAGGGGGAAGTGGGCCAACGTCCTGACTTTC
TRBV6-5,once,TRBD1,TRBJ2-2,CASRLDRGFTGELFF,TGTGCCAGCAGATTGGACAGGGGATTCACCGGGGAGCTGTTTTTT
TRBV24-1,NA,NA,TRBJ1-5,CATSEGTGNNQPQHF,TGTGCCACCAGTGAGGGTACAGGGAACAATCAGCCCCAGCATTTT
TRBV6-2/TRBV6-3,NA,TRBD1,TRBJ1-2,CASSYSRTGSYGYTF,TGTGCCAGCAGTTACAGCCGGACAGGATCCTATGGCTACACCTTC
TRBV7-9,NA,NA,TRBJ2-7,CASSPRPSSEQYF,TGTGCCAGCAGCCCCCGTCCCTCTAGCGAGCAGTACTTC
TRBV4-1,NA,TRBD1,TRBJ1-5,CASSLTGTDNQPQHF,TGCGCCAGCAGCCTTACCGGGACAGACAATCAGCCCCAGCATTTT
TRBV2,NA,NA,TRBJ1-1,CASSVQENTEAFF,TGTGCCAGCAGTGTACAGGAGAACACTGAAGCTTTCTTT
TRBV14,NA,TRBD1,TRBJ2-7,CASSRDRGSYEQYF,TGTGCCAGCAGCCGGGACAGGGGGTCCTACGAGCAGTACTTC
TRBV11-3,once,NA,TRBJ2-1,CASSLGTFNEQFF,TGTGCCAGCAGCTTAGGGACTTTCAATGAGCAGTTCTTC
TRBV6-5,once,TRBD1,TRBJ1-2,CASRIGQGGYTF,TGTGCCAGCAGGATAGGACAGGGCGGCTACACCTTC
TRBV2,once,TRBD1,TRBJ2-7,CASSSGTGGYEQYF,TGTGCCAGCAGTTCCGGGACAGGGGGCTACGAGCAGTACTTC
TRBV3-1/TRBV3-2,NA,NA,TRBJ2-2,CASSQGLASSRELFF,TGTGCCAGCAGCCAAGGGTTGGCTAGCTCCCGGGAGCTGTTTTTT
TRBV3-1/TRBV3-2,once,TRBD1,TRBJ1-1,CASSRLQGAGGSTEAFF,TGTGCCAGCAGCCGGTTACAGGGGGCAGGAGGAAGCACTGAAGCTTTCTTT
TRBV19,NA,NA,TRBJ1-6,CASSHLGREDNSPLHF,TGTGCCAGTAGTCATCTCGGCAGGGAGGATAATTCACCCCTCCACTTT
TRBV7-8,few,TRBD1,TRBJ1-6,CASSLGSGPGQGGTPLHF,TGTGCCAGCAGCTTAGGGTCGGGTCCCGGACAGGGAGGTACACCCCTCCACTTT
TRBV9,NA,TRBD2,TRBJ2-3,CASSVETSGSTDTQYF,TGTGCCAGCAGCGTAGAAACTAGCGGGAGCACAGATACGCAGTATTTT
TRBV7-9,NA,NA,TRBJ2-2,CASSLVLASTGELFF,TGTGCCAGCAGCTTAGTGCTAGCGAGCACCGGGGAGCTGTTTTTT
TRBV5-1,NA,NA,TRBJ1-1,CASSLGGAGTEAFF,TGCGCCAGCAGCCTGGGAGGGGCGGGGACTGAAGCTTTCTTT
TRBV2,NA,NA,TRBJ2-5,CASSGLRETQYF,TGTGCCAGCAGTGGACTACGAGAGACCCAGTACTTC
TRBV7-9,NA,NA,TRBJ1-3,CASSLAEGNTIYF,TGTGCCAGCAGCTTGGCAGAAGGAAACACCATATATTTT
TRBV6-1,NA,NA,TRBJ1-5,CASNLAPGVSQPQHF,TGTGCCAGCAACCTAGCCCCAGGCGTCTCTCAGCCCCAGCATTTT
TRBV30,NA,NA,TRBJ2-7,CAWTGSYEQYF,TGTGCCTGGACGGGTTCTTACGAGCAGTACTTC
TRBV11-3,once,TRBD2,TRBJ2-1,CASSSGLAIYNEQFF,TGTGCCAGCAGCTCGGGACTAGCGATATACAATGAGCAGTTCTTC
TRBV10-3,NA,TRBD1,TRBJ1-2,CAISETGEVSGYTF,TGTGCCATCAGTGAAACAGGGGAAGTCTCTGGCTACACCTTC
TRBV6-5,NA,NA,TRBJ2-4,CASLKVRGGDIQYF,TGTGCCAGCCTCAAGGTCAGGGGCGGCGACATTCAGTACTTC